This TCR beta chain was profiled in a study of STAT5B mutations in CD4+ large granular lymphocyte leukemia. Findings and limits, study-wide: Compared with healthy controls (2/35), patient top clones favored TRBV06 (8/27).

Assay used: immunoSEQ multiplex PCR; TCRdb lists only in-frame clones, some missing. The table lists tens of thousands of clones, less than 80% of them singletons. In regard to this clone: Its antigen is not known.

V gave up 3 bases and J gave up 0 bases; unmatched junction bases: 8. CDR3 length: 16 residues. Germline assignment: CDR1 KGHSH and CDR2 LQKENI. This clonotype originated in a human donor in good health. The V gene is TRBV18, the J gene TRBJ2-7, with 7 bases that match TRBD2. Specimen: CD4+ T cells from blood buffy coats. CDR3 in amino acids: CASSPRRDYHSYEQYF. CDR3 in DNA: TGTGCCAGCTCACCGCGCCGGGACTATCACTCCTACGAGCAGTACTTC.